This is a list of T cell receptor beta chains from one sample in a study of blood T cell repertoires in COVID-19. The table came from immunoSEQ multiplex PCR; TCRdb's copy has only in-frame clones and leaves some out. The repertoire holds approximately 500,000 clones, with 85% to 90% as singletons. Sequenced material: peripheral blood. These receptors originate from a woman between 50 and 59 years old with COVID-19, enrolled during active disease. Both conserved end residues are part of each CDR3. A D gene is named only where the DNA matches it firmly. Size tells how often a clone was seen (once, few, many) or the class of an expanded clone, and some rows leave it out.

d_call: -
j_call: TRBJ1-3
v_call: TRBV12-3/TRBV12-4
clone_size: -
cdr3_aa: CASSLLSGNTIYF
cdr3_nt: TGTGCCAGCAGTTTATTATCTGGAAACACCATATATTTT

d_call: -
j_call: TRBJ2-7
v_call: TRBV2
clone_size: -
cdr3_aa: CASTHRESYEQYF
cdr3_nt: TGTGCCAGCACCCACAGGGAATCCTACGAGCAGTACTTC

d_call: TRBD2
j_call: TRBJ2-1
v_call: TRBV7-2
clone_size: -
cdr3_aa: CASSLEGSGGLDEQFF
cdr3_nt: TGTGCCAGCAGCTTAGAGGGGTCGGGGGGGCTCGATGAGCAGTTCTTC

d_call: -
j_call: TRBJ1-2
v_call: TRBV30
clone_size: few
cdr3_aa: CAWRGLYGYTF
cdr3_nt: TGTGCCTGGAGAGGACTTTATGGCTACACCTTC

d_call: TRBD1
j_call: TRBJ1-6
v_call: TRBV7-3
clone_size: -
cdr3_aa: CASSDRGGGSYNSPLHF
cdr3_nt: TGTGCCAGCAGCGACAGGGGAGGCGGCTCCTATAATTCACCCCTCCACTTT

d_call: TRBD1
j_call: TRBJ1-2
v_call: TRBV5-4
clone_size: -
cdr3_aa: CASSPDRSYGYTF
cdr3_nt: TGTGCCAGCAGCCCGGACAGGTCCTATGGCTACACCTTC

d_call: -
j_call: TRBJ1-4
v_call: TRBV10-3
clone_size: -
cdr3_aa: CAISDLGANEKLFF
cdr3_nt: TGTGCCATCAGTGATTTAGGGGCTAATGAAAAACTGTTTTTT

d_call: -
j_call: TRBJ1-2
v_call: TRBV6-2/TRBV6-3
clone_size: once
cdr3_aa: CASSYRLTRNGYTF
cdr3_nt: TGTGCCAGCAGTTACCGTCTCACGAGAAATGGCTACACCTTC

d_call: TRBD1
j_call: TRBJ1-2
v_call: TRBV3-1/TRBV3-2
clone_size: -
cdr3_aa: CASSPGTGVSYGYTF
cdr3_nt: TGTGCCAGCAGTCCTGGGACAGGAGTTTCCTATGGCTACACCTTC

d_call: -
j_call: TRBJ1-2
v_call: TRBV12-3/TRBV12-4
clone_size: once
cdr3_aa: CASSVRGAVSYTF
cdr3_nt: TGTGCCAGCAGCGTCAGGGGAGCTGTTAGCTACACCTTC

d_call: TRBD1
j_call: TRBJ1-2
v_call: TRBV30
clone_size: -
cdr3_aa: CAWSVGTGANYGYTF
cdr3_nt: TGTGCCTGGAGTGTCGGGACAGGAGCTAACTATGGCTACACCTTC

d_call: -
j_call: TRBJ2-2
v_call: TRBV19
clone_size: -
cdr3_aa: CATRFRAGLNTGELFF
cdr3_nt: TGTGCCACCCGATTTAGGGCAGGGCTCAACACCGGGGAGCTGTTTTTT

d_call: -
j_call: TRBJ2-4
v_call: TRBV19
clone_size: once
cdr3_aa: CASSIVGGANIQYF
cdr3_nt: TGTGCCAGTAGTATAGTTGGAGGAGCAAACATTCAGTACTTC

d_call: -
j_call: TRBJ1-1
v_call: TRBV21-1
clone_size: -
cdr3_aa: CASSRGPEAFF
cdr3_nt: TGTGCCAGCAGCAGGGGGCCTGAAGCTTTCTTT

d_call: -
j_call: TRBJ1-1
v_call: TRBV15
clone_size: -
cdr3_aa: CATSRIPQGIATEAFF
cdr3_nt: TGTGCCACCAGCAGGATTCCTCAGGGGATAGCCACTGAAGCTTTCTTT

d_call: -
j_call: TRBJ2-3
v_call: TRBV3-1/TRBV3-2
clone_size: -
cdr3_aa: CASSQGGGLNTDTQYF
cdr3_nt: TGTGCCAGCAGCCAAGGTGGCGGCTTAAACACAGATACGCAGTATTTT

d_call: -
j_call: TRBJ1-1
v_call: TRBV24-1
clone_size: -
cdr3_aa: CATSAAGTEAFF
cdr3_nt: TGTGCCACCAGCGCGGCCGGCACTGAAGCTTTCTTT

d_call: -
j_call: TRBJ1-1
v_call: TRBV27
clone_size: -
cdr3_aa: CASSQGRAAFF
cdr3_nt: TGTGCCAGCAGTCAAGGGAGGGCAGCTTTCTTT

d_call: -
j_call: TRBJ2-5
v_call: TRBV30
clone_size: -
cdr3_aa: CASFLEGSETQYF
cdr3_nt: TGTGCCTCCTTCTTGGAGGGTTCGGAGACCCAGTACTTC

d_call: -
j_call: TRBJ1-2
v_call: TRBV5-1
clone_size: -
cdr3_aa: CASSLDRTPNYGYTF
cdr3_nt: TGCGCCAGCAGCTTAGACAGGACTCCTAACTATGGCTACACCTTC

d_call: TRBD1
j_call: TRBJ1-2
v_call: TRBV6-5
clone_size: -
cdr3_aa: CASRTGGGFSGYTF
cdr3_nt: TGTGCCAGCAGAACAGGGGGCGGCTTTTCCGGCTACACCTTC

d_call: -
j_call: TRBJ1-1
v_call: TRBV5-1
clone_size: -
cdr3_aa: CASSPAQGESTEAFF
cdr3_nt: TGCGCCAGCAGCCCTGCCCAGGGTGAGAGCACTGAAGCTTTCTTT

d_call: TRBD1
j_call: TRBJ2-3
v_call: TRBV30
clone_size: -
cdr3_aa: CAWGDREYTDTQYF
cdr3_nt: TGTGCCTGGGGGGACAGGGAATACACAGATACGCAGTATTTT

d_call: -
j_call: TRBJ2-3
v_call: TRBV5-5
clone_size: -
cdr3_aa: CASSLGLVADTQYF
cdr3_nt: TGTGCCAGCAGCTTGGGACTAGTAGCAGATACGCAGTATTTT

d_call: -
j_call: TRBJ1-1
v_call: TRBV19
clone_size: -
cdr3_aa: CASSIGGDHTEAFF
cdr3_nt: TGTGCCAGTAGTATAGGGGGAGACCACACTGAAGCTTTCTTT

d_call: -
j_call: TRBJ1-5
v_call: TRBV4-1
clone_size: -
cdr3_aa: CASSQPGGGQPQHF
cdr3_nt: TGCGCCAGCAGCCAACCGGGGGGTGGTCAGCCCCAGCATTTT

d_call: -
j_call: TRBJ2-5
v_call: TRBV21-1
clone_size: -
cdr3_aa: CASSKSGRTGETQYF
cdr3_nt: TGTGCCAGCAGCAAATCCGGAAGAACAGGGGAGACCCAGTACTTC

d_call: -
j_call: TRBJ1-3
v_call: TRBV3-1/TRBV3-2
clone_size: -
cdr3_aa: CASSPDPGGSGNTIYF
cdr3_nt: TGTGCCAGCAGCCCCGACCCGGGGGGCTCTGGAAACACCATATATTTT

d_call: TRBD1
j_call: TRBJ1-2
v_call: TRBV5-5
clone_size: few
cdr3_aa: CASSWVGAGQTGTYGYTF
cdr3_nt: TGTGCCAGCAGCTGGGTGGGGGCTGGCCAGACAGGGACCTATGGCTACACCTTC

d_call: -
j_call: TRBJ1-3
v_call: TRBV7-8
clone_size: -
cdr3_aa: CASSPAIGAGNTIYF
cdr3_nt: TGTGCCAGCAGCCCAGCAATAGGGGCTGGAAACACCATATATTTT

d_call: -
j_call: TRBJ1-6
v_call: TRBV11-3
clone_size: -
cdr3_aa: CASSFDGNNSPLHF
cdr3_nt: TGTGCCAGCAGTTTTGACGGGAATAATTCACCCCTCCACTTT